The 31 T cell receptor beta chains below come from one sample, sequenced in a study of cytomegalovirus exposure and HLA in healthy donors. With 60 Vbeta and 13 Jbeta primers, the PCR was carried out. Some clones are missing from TCRdb's copy, which holds only in-frame ones; the method was immunoSEQ multiplex PCR. The sample records tens of thousands of clones, about two thirds being singletons. Sequencing was done on a sample of PBMCs. The origin of the receptors is a woman between 50 and 59 years old in good health and CMV-seropositive.

The J gene is TRBJ2-3, the V gene TRBV7-3, with 9 nucleotides matching TRBD1. Germline assignment: CDR1 SGHTA and CDR2 FQGTGA. The junction had 5 bases not matched to a gene; V was cut back by 2 bases and J by 5 bases. This CDR3 has 15 amino acids. The CDR3 loop reads CASSLGDRAGDTQYF. The DNA of the CDR3 is TGTGCCAGCAGCTTAGGGGACAGGGCGGGAGATACGCAGTATTTT.

The chain links TRBV28 to TRBJ2-2; unclear D gene. Per germline, CDR1 MDHEN and CDR2 SYDVKM. The CDR3 totals 10 residues. V lost 8 bases to trimming and J lost 7 bases, with 5 bases between them. CDR3 protein: CASEHGELFF. CDR3 DNA sequence: TGTGCCAGCGAACACGGGGAGCTGTTTTTT.

CDR3 in DNA: TGTGCCAGCTCCCCTAGACTGGGAGGTAATGAAAAACTGTTTTTT. This encodes CASSPRLGGNEKLFF. The rearrangement links TRBV18 to TRBJ1-4; D not resolved. The CDR3 runs 15 residues. CDR1 KGHSH and CDR2 LQKENI come from the germline V gene. V dropped 6 bases and J dropped 4 bases, with 15 bases sitting between them.

The chain is built from TRBV7-4 and TRBJ1-1; 8 bases line up with TRBD1. The V gene end was trimmed by 1 base and the J gene end by 1 base; junction bases not matched to a gene: 2. The CDR3 totals 15 residues. Germline V gene lookup returns CDR1 SGHVT and CDR2 SQSDAQ. DNA of the CDR3: TGTGCCAGCAGCTTAGACGGGACAGGGAACACTGAAGCTTTCTTT. Amino acid sequence: CASSLDGTGNTEAFF.

This clone has only one observation. The chain combines TRBV28 with TRBJ2-3; no reliable D call. The CDR3 extends over 13 amino acids. Germline V gives CDR1 MDHEN, CDR2 SYDVKM. V was pared by 6 bases and J by 6 bases, with 13 bases between. CDR3 in DNA: TGTGCCAGCAGCCGCACGGGTGTGGATACGCAGTATTTT. This gives the protein CASSRTGVDTQYF.

The table lists this clone with a count of one. This chain connects TRBV10-2 to TRBJ2-5; D is perhaps TRBD1 (6 bases). The closer fit of TRBJ2-7 to the DNA end suggests the J call may be wrong. The CDR3 length is 13 residues. Germline V CDR1 and CDR2: WSHSY, SAAADI. The CDR3 spells CASSDSDSGEQYF. Here the CDR3 DNA reads TGCGCCAGCAGTGACTCGGACAGCGGCGAGCAGTACTTC.

The count of this clone is one. The chain joins TRBV19 to TRBJ1-5; D unresolved. The CDR3 is made up of 17 amino acids. V lost 2 bases, J lost 0 bases, and 14 bases lay in between. CDR1 is LNHDA, CDR2 SQIVND, per germline (reference sequence). Written as DNA, the CDR3 is TGTGCCAGTAGTATATCCGGGGTCCCTTATAGCAATCAGCCCCAGCATTTT. It yields the protein CASSISGVPYSNQPQHF.

The chain is built from TRBV2 and TRBJ1-3; 9 bases are shared with TRBD1. The CDR3 extends over 14 amino acids. The germline V gene has CDR1 SNHLY and CDR2 FYNNEI. J lost 3 bases, V lost 8 bases, and 5 bases had no gene match. The CDR3 loop is CASGQGLRGNTIYF. CDR3 DNA sequence: TGTGCCAGCGGACAGGGGCTGCGTGGAAACACCATATATTTT. The full variable domain, completed using reference TRBV2 and TRBJ1-3, is EPEVTQTPSHQVTQMGQEVILRCVPISNHLYFYWYRQILGQKVEFLVSFYNNEISEKSEIFDDQFSVERPDGSNFTLKIRSTKLEDSAMYFCASGQGLRGNTIYFGEGSWLTVV.

This clone has just a few counts. This rearrangement joins TRBV19 to TRBJ1-6; D gene uncertain. V was cut by 5 bases and J by 6 bases, with 20 bases left in between. Germline CDR1 is LNHDA and CDR2 is SQIVND (reference sequence). This CDR3 contains 17 residues. CDR3 protein: CASSPRGQTTFNSPLHF. Here the CDR3 DNA reads TGTGCCAGTAGTCCCCGAGGGCAGACCACATTTAATTCACCCCTCCACTTT.

In the case of this clone: One junction end disagrees with the germline gene, perhaps due to a read error. The chain recombines TRBV19 with TRBJ2-5; D is possibly TRBD1 (7 bases). The CDR3 length is 13 residues. Germline loops: CDR1 LNHDA, CDR2 SQIVND (reference sequence). CDR3 amino acids: CASSMIRGAEQYF. In DNA form, the CDR3 reads TGTGCCAGCAGTATGATCAGGGGGGCGGAGCAGTACTTC.

The rearrangement joins TRBV2 to TRBJ2-5, with TRBD2 matching 12 bases. V trimming: 6 bases; J trimming: 7 bases; junction bases outside the gene matches: 6. The length of the CDR3 is 14 residues. Germline V CDR1 and CDR2: SNHLY, FYNNEI. The DNA for the CDR3 is TGTGCCAGCAGCCTAGCGGGGGGGGTGGGGACCCAGTACTTC. Encoded protein: CASSLAGGVGTQYF. Together with reference TRBV2 and TRBJ2-5, the CDR3 gives the full variable domain: EPEVTQTPSHQVTQMGQEVILRCVPISNHLYFYWYRQILGQKVEFLVSFYNNEISEKSEIFDDQFSVERPDGSNFTLKIRSTKLEDSAMYFCASSLAGGVGTQYFGPGTRLLVL.

This sequence joins TRBV6-5 and TRBJ2-5; 10 nucleotides agree with TRBD1. The J call may be in error: the DNA end matches TRBJ2-7 better. Germline V gene data show CDR1 as MNHEY and CDR2 as SVGAGI. The CDR3 consists of 16 residues. CDR3 DNA: TGTGCCAGCAGTTACCCACCGGGACAGGGGTTATACGAGCAGTACTTC. It specifies CASSYPPGQGLYEQYF.

The chain links TRBV28 to TRBJ1-2; unclear D gene. Germline V gene sequence: CDR1 MDHEN, CDR2 SYDVKM. The V end was cut by 4 bases, the J end by 3 bases, with 15 bases between. This CDR3 region has 15 residues. CDR3 amino acids: CASSWTDRRDYGYTF. The DNA for the CDR3 is TGTGCCAGCAGTTGGACTGATCGGAGGGACTATGGCTACACCTTC.

This chain uses TRBV6-6 with TRBJ1-1, with D possibly being TRBD1 (6 bases). The CDR3 totals 12 residues. Trimming left V 5 bases short and J 7 bases short, with 11 bases between. Per the germline V gene, CDR1 is MNHNY and CDR2 is SVGAGI (reference sequence). The CDR3 nucleotides are TGTGCCAGCAGTCAAGGACAGCTTGAAGCTTTCTTT. Translation gives CASSQGQLEAFF.

The chain carries TRBV4-3 and TRBJ2-6; D not resolved. The length of the CDR3 is 16 residues. V was trimmed by 1 base and J by 2 bases, leaving 9 bases between them. Germline lookup yields CDR1 LGHNA and CDR2 YSLEER. CDR3 in DNA: TGCGCCAGCAGCCAAGCGTTTCAGACTGGGGCCAACGTCCTGACTTTC. Translating gives CASSQAFQTGANVLTF.

The chain carries TRBV18 and TRBJ1-2; unclear D gene. Between the trimmed V and J ends, which lost 3 bases and 6 bases, there was a span of 11 bases. CDR3 length: 13 residues. The germline V gene encodes CDR1 KGHSH and CDR2 LQKENI. The CDR3 DNA sequence: TGTGCCAGCTCACCCCTAGAGACCGATGGCTACACCTTC. This codes for CASSPLETDGYTF.

The rearrangement uses TRBV7-2 and TRBJ1-1; the match to TRBD1 covers 8 bases. V lost 6 bases to trimming and J lost 2 bases; unmatched junction nucleotides: 5. The V gene's germline CDR1 is SGHTA and CDR2 FQGNSA. CDR3 length: 14 amino acids. For the CDR3, the DNA is TGTGCCAGCAGACCCGACAGGGGCAACACTGAAGCTTTCTTT. Amino acid sequence: CASRPDRGNTEAFF.

V gene TRBV28 combines with J gene TRBJ2-7; 9 bases align to TRBD2. The CDR3 runs 13 residues. Germline CDR1 and CDR2: MDHEN and SYDVKM. Trimming took 8 bases from V and 5 from J; bases not matched to a gene: 7. Written as DNA, the CDR3 is TGTGCCAGCGACAGGGCGGGAGGGAACGAGCAGTACTTC. Protein product: CASDRAGGNEQYF.

The chain joins TRBV19 to TRBJ2-6; 7 nucleotides agree with TRBD1. Germline V lookup: CDR1 LNHDA, CDR2 SQIVND (reference sequence). This CDR3 comprises 17 residues. V shed 6 bases and J 0 bases; nucleotides not matched to a gene: 8. The CDR3 is CASRRDRDISGANVLTF. CDR3 nucleotides: TGTGCCAGTAGGCGAGACAGGGATATCTCTGGGGCCAACGTCCTGACTTTC.

This clone was detected a few times. The genes are TRBV4-2 and TRBJ1-2; D unresolved. Germline lookup yields CDR1 LGHNA and CDR2 YNFKEQ. Trimming stripped 0 bases from V and 7 bases from J, with 18 bases between. This CDR3 is 16 amino acids long. DNA of the CDR3: TGTGCCAGCAGCCAAGAGTTTCAAAGAGGCAGTGGTGGCTACACCTTC. Protein product: CASSQEFQRGSGGYTF.

This chain uses TRBV19 with TRBJ1-1, with 7 bases aligning to TRBD1. This CDR3 has 14 amino acids. The germline V gene has CDR1 LNHDA and CDR2 SQIVND (reference sequence). Unmatched junction bases numbered 5, after V lost 6 bases and J lost 1 base. DNA for the CDR3: TGTGCCAGTAGACCGACAGGGCAGAACACTGAAGCTTTCTTT. Translated: CASRPTGQNTEAFF.

This clone was recorded a few times. V gene TRBV5-1 combines with J gene TRBJ2-7; 7 nucleotides agree with TRBD2. The germline V gene has CDR1 SGHRS and CDR2 YFSETQ. V was pared by 3 bases and J by 3 bases, with 6 bases of the junction left unmatched. This CDR3 spans 14 amino acids. In DNA form, the CDR3 reads TGCGCCAGCAGCTGGGGGGGTGAGGGCTACGAGCAGTACTTC. Translation gives CASSWGGEGYEQYF.

This clone was seen only once. The chain has TRBV5-1 and TRBJ2-7, with D perhaps TRBD1 (6 bases). CDR3 size: 15 residues. Germline CDR1 is SGHRS and CDR2 is YFSETQ. Trimming left V 0 bases short and J 2 bases short, with 12 bases between. The CDR3 DNA reads as TGCGCCAGCAGCTTGGGTCAGGGGCCCACCTACGAGCAGTACTTC. It codes for CASSLGQGPTYEQYF.

The chain couples TRBV5-1 to TRBJ2-1; 9 bases align to TRBD1. Germline CDR1 and CDR2: SGHRS and YFSETQ. Trimming cost V 2 bases and J 4 bases; bases outside gene matches: 4. CDR3 length equals 15 residues. The DNA of the CDR3 is TGCGCCAGCAGCTTCCGGGACAGGGCTTACAATGAGCAGTTCTTC. Amino acids: CASSFRDRAYNEQFF. Combining the CDR3 with reference TRBV5-1 and TRBJ2-1 gives the whole variable domain KAGVTQTPRYLIKTRGQQVTLSCSPISGHRSVSWYQQTPGQGLQFLFEYFSETQRNKGNFPGRFSGRQFSNSRSEMNVSTLELGDSALYLCASSFRDRAYNEQFFGPGTRLTVL.

The rearrangement links TRBV5-1 to TRBJ2-3; 12 bases line up with TRBD2. The V and J ends lost 6 bases and 5 bases, in that order; junction bases with no gene match: 7. CDR3 length: 15 residues. Germline CDR1 is SGHRS and CDR2 is YFSETQ. CDR3 residues: CASTELAGGGDTQYF. The CDR3 coding sequence is TGCGCCAGCACCGAACTAGCGGGAGGAGGAGATACGCAGTATTTT.

This clone was picked up a small number of times. This chain links TRBV4-3 with TRBJ2-1, with 9 bases aligning to TRBD2. Per germline, CDR1 LGHNA and CDR2 YSLEER. This CDR3 is 19 amino acids long. V trimming: 0 bases; J trimming: 7 bases; junction bases outside the gene matches: 16. DNA of the CDR3: TGCGCCAGCAGCCAAGATAAGGGCTGGGGGCAGCGGGGGGTAAATGAGCAGTTCTTC. Protein sequence: CASSQDKGWGQRGVNEQFF.

The chain has TRBV4-2 and TRBJ2-2; D may be TRBD1 (6 bases). Germline V CDR1 and CDR2: LGHNA, YNFKEQ. Between the trimmed V and J ends, which lost 1 base and 1 base, there was a span of 10 bases. The length of the CDR3 is 16 residues. As DNA, the CDR3 is TGTGCCAGCAGCCAAGCAGGGACAAAGAACACCGGGGAGCTGTTTTTT. Its protein is CASSQAGTKNTGELFF.

In the case of this clone: One junction end does not reproduce the germline sequence, and a read error may be involved. CDR3 bases: TGTGCCGGCAGGGAAGGGGTCGAGCAGTACTTC. It yields the protein CAGREGVEQYF. This sequence joins TRBV27 and TRBJ2-7, with D perhaps matching TRBD1 (5 bases). The CDR3 consists of 11 residues. Germline CDR1 is MNHEY and CDR2 is SMNVEV (reference sequence).

The table lists this clone with a count of one. The V call is TRBV27, the J call TRBJ1-1, with D unclear. The CDR3 length is 15 residues. Trimming took 3 bases from V and 0 from J, leaving 11 bases between them. From germline, CDR1 is MNHEY and CDR2 SMNVEV (reference sequence). The CDR3 loop is CASSLSGRLNTEAFF. For the CDR3, the DNA is TGTGCCAGCAGTTTGTCGGGAAGACTGAACACTGAAGCTTTCTTT.

The V gene is TRBV27, the J gene TRBJ1-5, with 8 bases identical to TRBD1. Trimming removed 5 bases from V and 0 bases from J; junction bases left unmatched: 6. Germline CDR1 and CDR2: MNHEY and SMNVEV (reference sequence). This CDR3 is built from 16 residues. CDR3 sequence (DNA): TGTGCCAGCAGTCCCCAGGGGGCTCTTAGCAATCAGCCCCAGCATTTT. This translates into CASSPQGALSNQPQHF.

This chain uses TRBV5-1 with TRBJ1-4, with 7 bases identical to TRBD1. Germline CDR1 and CDR2: SGHRS and YFSETQ. The J segment lost 4 bases and the V segment lost 2 bases, leaving 5 bases of the junction unmatched. CDR3 length equals 15 residues. The CDR3 DNA is TGCGCCAGCAGCTTTGGGGACAGCCTTAATGAAAAACTGTTTTTT. Protein product: CASSFGDSLNEKLFF.